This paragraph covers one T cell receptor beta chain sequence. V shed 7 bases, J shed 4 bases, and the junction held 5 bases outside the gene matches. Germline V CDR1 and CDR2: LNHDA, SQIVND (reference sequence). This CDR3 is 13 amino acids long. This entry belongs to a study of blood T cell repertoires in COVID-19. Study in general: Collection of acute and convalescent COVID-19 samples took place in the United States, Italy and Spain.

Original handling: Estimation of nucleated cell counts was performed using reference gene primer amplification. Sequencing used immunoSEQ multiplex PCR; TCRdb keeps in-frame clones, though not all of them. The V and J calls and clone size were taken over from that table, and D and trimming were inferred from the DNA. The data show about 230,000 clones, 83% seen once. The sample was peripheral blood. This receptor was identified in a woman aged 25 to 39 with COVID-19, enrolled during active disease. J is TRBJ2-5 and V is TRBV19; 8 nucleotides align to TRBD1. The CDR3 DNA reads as TGTGCCAGTAACCCAACAGGGGGAGAGACCCAGTACTTC. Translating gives CASNPTGGETQYF. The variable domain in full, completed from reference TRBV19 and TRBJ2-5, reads DGGITQSPKYLFRKEGQNVTLSCEQNLNHDAMYWYRQDPGQGLRLIYYSQIVNDFQKGDIAEGYSVSREKKESFPLTVTSAQKNPTAFYLCASNPTGGETQYFGPGTRLLVL.